What follows are 13 T cell receptor beta chains derived from one specimen sequenced in a study of T cell responses to AZD1222 COVID-19 vaccine. Data came from immunoSEQ multiplex PCR; TCRdb stores just in-frame clones and leaves some out. This sample has approximately 140,000 clones, with approximately 93% found just once. Here the sequenced sample was peripheral blood, taken on day 0 of AZD1222 vaccination. The receptors here all came from an adult in good health.

V gene TRBV30 combines with J gene TRBJ1-1; perhaps TRBD1 as D (5 bases). V was clipped by 4 bases and J by 1 base, with 10 bases between them. The CDR3 is 13 amino acids. Germline V CDR1 and CDR2: GTSNPN, SVGIG (reference sequence). The CDR3 coding sequence is TGTGCCTGGAAGGACACTTCGAACACTGAAGCTTTCTTT. It encodes CAWKDTSNTEAFF. The full variable domain, with the rest looked up from reference TRBV30 and TRBJ1-1, is SQTIHQWPATLVQPVGSPLSLECTVEGTSNPNLYWYRQAAGRGLQLLFYSVGIGQISSEVPQNLSASRPQDRQFILSSKKLLLSDSGFYLCAWKDTSNTEAFFGQGTRLTVV.

The CDR3 spells CASSLAPGGSTEAFF. In nucleotides, the CDR3 is TGTGCCAGCAGCTTGGCCCCGGGGGGCAGTACTGAAGCTTTCTTT. The rearrangement uses TRBV5-4 and TRBJ1-1; tentatively, D is TRBD1 (6 bases). Germline assignment: CDR1 SGHNT and CDR2 YYREEE (reference sequence). The CDR3 consists of 15 residues. V was trimmed by 0 bases and J by 5 bases, leaving 14 bases between them.

V and J are TRBV5-1 and TRBJ2-3, with unresolved D. Trimming removed 5 bases from V and 4 bases from J, with 8 bases in between. The CDR3 contains 12 residues. From germline, CDR1 is SGHRS and CDR2 YFSETQ. CDR3 sequence: CASRISADTQYF. The DNA of the CDR3 is TGCGCCAGCAGGATATCCGCAGATACGCAGTATTTT.

The chain employs TRBV11-2 and TRBJ1-5, with D perhaps TRBD1 (6 bases). Germline CDR1 reads SGHAT; CDR2 reads FQNNGV. V dropped 5 bases and J dropped 3 bases, with 17 bases sitting between them. The CDR3 is 16 amino acids. CDR3 in DNA: TGTGCCAGCAGCCCGGGCGGGGGGGCTCTCAATCAGCCCCAGCATTTT. Translated, it gives CASSPGGGALNQPQHF.

The rearrangement links TRBV28 to TRBJ1-2; D call uncertain. The germline CDR1 and CDR2 sequences are MDHEN and SYDVKM. V lost 4 bases and J 6 bases, leaving 21 bases between the germline ends. The length of the CDR3 is 16 residues. CDR3 sequence (DNA): TGTGCCAGCAGTTCCTATGACGCTCTCGCTCGTCATGGCTACACCTTC. Protein product: CASSSYDALARHGYTF.

The chain recombines TRBV30 with TRBJ1-1; D is undetermined. The germline CDR1 and CDR2 sequences are GTSNPN and SVGIG (reference sequence). The CDR3 is 13 residues long. V was pared by 0 bases and J by 11 bases, with 16 bases between. Here the CDR3 DNA reads TGTGCCTGGAGTGTACGCTTAGGCGTTGGGGCTTTCTTT. Amino acids: CAWSVRLGVGAFF.

V gene TRBV9 combines with J gene TRBJ1-1; 7 nucleotides agree with TRBD1. Trimming cost V 4 bases and J 1 base; bases outside gene matches: 10. Germline CDR1 reads SGDLS; CDR2 reads YYNGEE. The CDR3 is made up of 16 amino acids. CDR3 bases: TGTGCCAGCAGCCCGACCGCAGGGGGATCGAACACTGAAGCTTTCTTT. It yields the protein CASSPTAGGSNTEAFF.

This clone was detected only a few times. This chain uses TRBV7-9 with TRBJ2-7; no firm D call. The V gene's germline CDR1 is SEHNR and CDR2 FQNEAQ (reference sequence). This CDR3 region has 14 residues. Trimming shortened V by 4 bases and J by 0 bases, and 10 bases separated the two germline ends. CDR3 amino acids: CASSSWPPSYEQYF. CDR3 DNA sequence: TGTGCCAGCAGCTCGTGGCCCCCCTCCTACGAGCAGTACTTC.

The chain links TRBV7-2 to TRBJ1-2; no clear D gene. This CDR3 comprises 12 residues. Germline V gives CDR1 SGHTA, CDR2 FQGNSA. V dropped 3 bases and J dropped 4 bases, with 6 bases sitting between them. Written as DNA, the CDR3 is TGTGCCAGCAGCTTGCCGGTCTATGGCTACACCTTC. Amino acids: CASSLPVYGYTF.

This chain links TRBV19 with TRBJ2-1; 7 bases agree with TRBD2. The CDR3 sequence is 15 residues long. The ends lost 8 bases at V and 1 base at J; junction bases unmatched: 8. CDR1 is LNHDA, CDR2 SQIVND, per germline (reference sequence). The CDR3 coding sequence is TGTGCCAGTGGCATAGCGGGTATATCCTACAATGAGCAGTTCTTC. Protein: CASGIAGISYNEQFF.

The V gene is TRBV6-5, the J gene TRBJ2-7; no clear D gene. The V end lost 5 bases, the J end lost 5 bases, and 4 bases lay between the germline ends. The CDR3 consists of 10 residues. Germline CDR1 MNHEY, CDR2 SVGAGI. This chain's CDR3 is CASSNNEQYF. For the CDR3, the DNA is TGTGCCAGCAGTAATAACGAGCAGTACTTC.

The chain is built from TRBV2 and TRBJ2-6, with TRBD1 as a possible D gene (6 bases). The V end lost 6 bases, the J end lost 0 bases, and 12 bases lay between the germline ends. The CDR3 consists of 16 residues. Germline CDR1 SNHLY, CDR2 FYNNEI. CDR3 residues: CASRDRSPSGANVLTF. DNA of the CDR3: TGTGCCAGCAGAGACAGGTCGCCCTCTGGGGCCAACGTCCTGACTTTC.

This chain uses TRBV7-2 with TRBJ2-1; 10 positions match TRBD2. J lost 5 bases, V lost 3 bases, and 10 bases had no gene match. CDR1 and CDR2 (germline): SGHTA, FQGNSA. The CDR3 has 17 residues. CDR3 sequence (DNA): TGTGCCAGCAGCTTTAGAAGCGGGAGGGCCCGAAACAATGAGCAGTTCTTC. This gives the protein CASSFRSGRARNNEQFF.